Presented here are 11 T cell receptor delta chains from one specimen sequenced in a study of DNA immune sequencing with unique molecular identifiers. A 32-plex genomic DNA assay used primers for all 8 TRDV and 4 TRDJ genes. Adapter PCR followed 3 barcoding PCR cycles that attached a 12-nucleotide UMI. TCRdb redid clone calling on the multiplex PCR reads using CATT. Among 2,000 to 2,500 delta-chain clones listed, around 15% were seen once. Sample: gamma-delta T cells enriched from blood buffy coat, or unenriched PBMCs (not recorded which). Every receptor here comes from a human donor in good health.

This clone was observed a handful of times. The TCRdb protein comes from a much larger clone and disagrees with this DNA's translation at residue 16, likely due to a read error; the protein given here is derived from the DNA. The chain has TRDV2 and TRDJ1; TRDD3 matches 13 bases. CDR1 and CDR2 from the germline V gene are GEAIGNYY and EKD. CDR3 size: 20 residues. CDR3 DNA sequence: TGTGCCTGTGACACCGTCGCTACTGGGGGATACGGAGGGTACACCTATAAACTCATCTTT. This encodes CACDTVATGGYGGYTYKLIF.

To note about this clone: TCRdb's listed protein matches a much larger clone and diverges from this DNA's translation at residue 6, likely through a read error; the protein shown comes from the DNA. The chain combines TRDV2 with TRDJ1; D not certain. From germline, CDR1 is GEAIGNYY and CDR2 EKD. Trimming left V 0 bases short and J 0 bases short, with 13 bases between. This CDR3 is 16 amino acids long. CDR3 DNA: TGTGCCTGTGACACCTTTGGTCAGGATTACACCGATAAACTCATCTTT. Its protein product is CACDTFGQDYTDKLIF.

In its sample, this clone ranks as medium-sized (0.01 to 0.1%). The chain employs TRDV2 and TRDJ1, with 9 nucleotides matching TRDD3. V lost 0 bases to trimming and J lost 3 bases; unmatched junction nucleotides: 10. Germline lookup yields CDR1 GEAIGNYY and CDR2 EKD. The CDR3 loop spans 17 amino acids. In DNA form, the CDR3 reads TGTGCCTGTGACACCCTTGAGACTGGGGATACGTCCGATAAACTCATCTTT. The encoded protein is CACDTLETGDTSDKLIF.

The chain has TRDV1 and TRDJ1; TRDD3 aligns across 12 bases. Assignment of the J gene here rests on matching the DNA to germline, because TCRdb gives none. CDR3 length: 22 amino acids. Per the germline V gene, CDR1 is TSWWSYY and CDR2 is QGS. After removal of 1 base from V and 3 bases from J, the junction contained 21 bases not matched to a gene. DNA of the CDR3: TGTGCTCTTGGGGAACATAAGTCCCTAAACTGGGGGATACCTGTCGTCGCCGATAAACTCATCTTT. It encodes CALGEHKSLNWGIPVVADKLIF.

About this clone itself: One base separates it from a far larger clone, so it is likely a read error. The rearrangement links TRDV2 to TRDJ1; TRDD3 agrees at 9 bases. Per the germline V gene, CDR1 is GEAIGNYY and CDR2 is EKD. CDR3 length equals 17 residues. The trim removed 3 bases at V and 0 bases at J, leaving 10 bases unmatched. This CDR3 reads CACDPLLGETYTDKLIF. CDR3 coding DNA: TGTGCCTGTGACCCTCTACTGGGGGAGACCTACACCGATAAACTCATCTTT.

This clone is medium-sized by share. Other nucleotide sequences in the sample specify the same CDR3. The V gene went uncalled, while the J gene is TRDJ1; the table gives TRDD3 as D, unverified against the DNA. CDR3 length: 28 amino acids. Written as DNA, the CDR3 is TGTGCTTATAGGAGCGCGGGGGGGGGCCTAGCTTACTGGGGGATACGCGTATCAATCCTCCTTTGCACCGATAAACTCATCTTT. Residues: CAYRSAGGGLAYWGIRVSILLCTDKLIF.

Notes on this clone: A much larger clone differs from this one at a single base, so this may be a read error. No call was made for the V gene; the J gene is TRDJ1; TRDD3, the table's D call, was not compared with the DNA. This CDR3 spans 21 amino acids. The CDR3 sequence is CACDTMQLGDTGAGETDNLIF. CDR3 bases: TGTGCCTGTGACACCATGCAACTGGGGGATACCGGAGCAGGAGAGACCGATAATCTCATCTTT.

This clone is termed medium-sized. In nucleotides, the CDR3 is TGTGCCTGTGACGTACTGGGGGGTGACAGCTCCTGGGACACCCGACAGATGTTTTTC. This encodes CACDVLGGDSSWDTRQMFF. This chain links TRDV2 with TRDJ3; 8 bases line up with TRDD3. J gave up 0 bases and V 3 bases, and 9 bases lay outside the gene matches. The CDR3 is 19 amino acids. In germline, CDR1 is GEAIGNYY, CDR2 EKD.

Turning to this clone: A far bigger clonotype differs at one base, so this is likely a read error. CDR3 region: CALGEQRIYYTSWRIRKGYTDKLIF. In nucleotides, the CDR3 is TGTGCTCTTGGGGAACAGAGGATATACTACACGTCCTGGCGGATACGAAAGGGTTACACCGATAAACTCATCTTT. The rearrangement links TRDV1 to TRDJ1; 7 nucleotides agree with TRDD3. No J segment appears in TCRdb, so it was assigned here by matching the sequence to germline. There are 25 residues in the CDR3. V shed 1 base and J 0 bases; nucleotides not matched to a gene: 32. Germline-derived CDR1 and CDR2 are TSWWSYY and QGS.

By sample fraction, this clone is large. In the same sample, other DNA sequences code for this CDR3. The rearrangement links TRDV2 to TRDJ1; 9 positions agree with TRDD3. This CDR3 has 19 amino acids. Losses at the gene ends were 6 bases for V and 0 bases for J; bases not matched to a gene: 19. CDR1 is GEAIGNYY, CDR2 EKD, per germline. CDR3 region: CACSPLRPGVGDNTDKLIF. The CDR3 DNA reads as TGTGCCTGTTCCCCGCTACGGCCGGGGGTGGGGGATAACACCGATAAACTCATCTTT.

In this sample, this clone turned up a few times. This DNA's translation and the protein TCRdb lists, from a much larger clone, do not match at residue 15, likely due to a read error; the protein shown is translated from the DNA. This sequence joins TRDV2 and TRDJ1, with 9 bases lining up with TRDD3. From germline, CDR1 is GEAIGNYY and CDR2 EKD. This CDR3 has 18 residues. CDR3 residues: CACDTVAGGSQYTDNLIF. The DNA of the CDR3 is TGTGCCTGTGACACCGTGGCTGGGGGATCCCAGTACACCGATAATCTCATCTTT.